Listed below are T cell receptor beta chains from one sample, sequenced in a study of T cell repertoires in cytomegalovirus infection. These TCRs' antigens remain unknown. A single record per CDR3 protein comes from TCRdb applying MiXCR to the reads. The sample includes 830,000 or so distinct CDR3 sequences, approximately 32% of them seen just once. The sequencing here drew on cultured CD8+ T cells from PBMCs, taken from culture after CMV antigen stimulation. These receptors originate from a human donor in good health (CMV status not recorded). Some clones in this sample may be carry-over from other donors' samples. Each CDR3 is given with its conserved first and last residue. A D gene is named only where the DNA matches it firmly. Clone sizes are given selectively: once, few, many, or a class where the clone is expanded.

j_call | v_call | clone_size | d_call | cdr3_nt | cdr3_aa
TRBJ2-1 | TRBV10-2 | . | TRBD1 | TGCGCCAGCAGTGCGGACAGGGATAATGAGCAGTTCTTC | CASSADRDNEQFF
TRBJ2-1 | TRBV5-1 | . | . | TGCGCCAGCAGCTTGGAAGGTGGAGCCACTAATGAGCAGTTCTTC | CASSLEGGATNEQFF
TRBJ2-7 | TRBV27 | . | . | TGTGCCAGCAGTCCCGCGGACGAAATATTCTCCTACGAGCAGTACTTC | CASSPADEIFSYEQYF
TRBJ2-3 | TRBV7-4 | many | . | TGTGCCAGCAGCTTAGTGGGTAGCTCTTCCACAGATACGCAGTATTTT | CASSLVGSSSTDTQYF
TRBJ2-7 | TRBV27 | few | . | TGTGCCAGCAGTTATCTAACCACCGGGGTTTTCTACGAGCAGTACTTC | CASSYLTTGVFYEQYF
TRBJ1-2 | TRBV27 | . | TRBD1 | TGTGCCAGCAAAGAGGGGGCGAAGGGCTACACCTTC | CASKEGAKGYTF
TRBJ2-3 | TRBV27 | . | . | TGTGCCAGCAGTTCTTTATTGTCAAGTCCCAGCACAGATACGCAGTATTTT | CASSSLLSSPSTDTQYF
TRBJ1-3 | TRBV4-2 | few | . | TGTGCCAGCAGCCAAGTCGGTCCTACTAACACCATATATTTT | CASSQVGPTNTIYF
TRBJ2-1 | TRBV27 | . | TRBD2 | TGTGCCAGCACCGGGGATGGGACTAGACAGTTCTTC | CASTGDGTRQFF
TRBJ1-2 | TRBV4-1 | few | . | TGCGCCAGCAGCCAAGATCCAGTTGGCTACACCTTC | CASSQDPVGYTF